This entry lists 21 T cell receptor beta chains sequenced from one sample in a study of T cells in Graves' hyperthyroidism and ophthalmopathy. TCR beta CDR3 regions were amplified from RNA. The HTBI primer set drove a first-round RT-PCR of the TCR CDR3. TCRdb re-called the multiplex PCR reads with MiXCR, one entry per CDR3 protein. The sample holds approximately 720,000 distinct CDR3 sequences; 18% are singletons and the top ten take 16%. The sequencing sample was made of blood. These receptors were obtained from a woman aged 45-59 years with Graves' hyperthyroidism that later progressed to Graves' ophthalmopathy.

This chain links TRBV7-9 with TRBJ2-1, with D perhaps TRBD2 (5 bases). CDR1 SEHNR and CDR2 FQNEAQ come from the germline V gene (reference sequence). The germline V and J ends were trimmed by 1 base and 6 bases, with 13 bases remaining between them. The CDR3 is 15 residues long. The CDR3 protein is CASSLDSPRVNEQFF. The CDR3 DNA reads TGTGCCAGCAGCTTAGACAGTCCGCGGGTCAATGAGCAGTTCTTC.

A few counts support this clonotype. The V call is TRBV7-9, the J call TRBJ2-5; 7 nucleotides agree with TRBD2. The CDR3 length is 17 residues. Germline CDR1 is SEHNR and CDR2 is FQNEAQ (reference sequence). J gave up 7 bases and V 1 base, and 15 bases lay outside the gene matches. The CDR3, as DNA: TGTGCCAGCAGCTTAGACTCCGGGACTACCGCGACGGGGACCCAGTACTTC. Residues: CASSLDSGTTATGTQYF.

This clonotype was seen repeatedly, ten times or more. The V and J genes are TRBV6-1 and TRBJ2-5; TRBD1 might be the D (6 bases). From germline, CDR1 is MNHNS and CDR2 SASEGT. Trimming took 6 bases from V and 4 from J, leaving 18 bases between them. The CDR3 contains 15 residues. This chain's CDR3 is CASSQRRGTGETQYF. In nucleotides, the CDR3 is TGTGCCAGCAGCCAGCGCAGGGGTACGGGAGAGACCCAGTACTTC.

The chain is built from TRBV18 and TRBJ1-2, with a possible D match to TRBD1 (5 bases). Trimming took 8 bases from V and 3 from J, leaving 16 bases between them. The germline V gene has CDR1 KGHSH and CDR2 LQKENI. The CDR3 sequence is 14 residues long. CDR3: CASARGRDHYGYTF. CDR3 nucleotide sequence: TGTGCCAGCGCACGTGGCAGGGACCACTATGGCTACACCTTC.

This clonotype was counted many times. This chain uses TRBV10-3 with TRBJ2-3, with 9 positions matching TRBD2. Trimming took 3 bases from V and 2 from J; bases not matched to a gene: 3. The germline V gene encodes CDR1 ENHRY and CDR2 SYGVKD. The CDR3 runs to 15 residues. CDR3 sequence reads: CAISDGGGVTDTQYF. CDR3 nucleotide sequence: TGTGCCATCAGTGACGGCGGGGGGGTCACAGATACGCAGTATTTT.

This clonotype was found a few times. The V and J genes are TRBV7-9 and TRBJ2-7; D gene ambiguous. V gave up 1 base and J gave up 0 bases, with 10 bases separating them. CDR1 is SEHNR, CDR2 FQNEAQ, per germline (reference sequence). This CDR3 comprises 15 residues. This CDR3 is CASSLVVGASYEQYF. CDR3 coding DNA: TGTGCCAGCAGCTTAGTGGTGGGCGCCTCCTACGAGCAGTACTTC.

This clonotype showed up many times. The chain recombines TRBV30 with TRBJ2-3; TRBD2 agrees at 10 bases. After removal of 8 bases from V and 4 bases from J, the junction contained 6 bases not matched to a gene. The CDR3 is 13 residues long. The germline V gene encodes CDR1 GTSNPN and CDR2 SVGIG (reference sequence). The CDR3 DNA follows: TGTGCCACGGAGCGGGGGGGTTCAGATACGCAGTATTTT. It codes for CATERGGSDTQYF. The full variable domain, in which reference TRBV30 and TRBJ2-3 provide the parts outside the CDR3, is SQTIHQWPATLVQPVGSPLSLECTVEGTSNPNLYWYRQAAGRGLQLLFYSVGIGQISSEVPQNLSASRPQDRQFILSSKKLLLSDSGFYLCATERGGSDTQYFGPGTRLTVL.

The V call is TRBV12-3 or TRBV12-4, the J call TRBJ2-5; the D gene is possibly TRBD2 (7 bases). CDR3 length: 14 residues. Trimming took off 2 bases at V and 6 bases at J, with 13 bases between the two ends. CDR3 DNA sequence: TGTGCCAGCAGTTTATTAGGGGGGGGGAAGACCCAGTACTTC. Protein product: CASSLLGGGKTQYF.

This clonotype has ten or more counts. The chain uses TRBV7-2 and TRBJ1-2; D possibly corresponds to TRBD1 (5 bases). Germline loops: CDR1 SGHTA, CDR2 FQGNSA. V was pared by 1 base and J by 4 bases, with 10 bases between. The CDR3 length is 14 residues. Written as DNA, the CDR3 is TGTGCCAGCAGCTTAGTGTCGGGGACCTATGGCTACACCTTC. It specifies CASSLVSGTYGYTF.

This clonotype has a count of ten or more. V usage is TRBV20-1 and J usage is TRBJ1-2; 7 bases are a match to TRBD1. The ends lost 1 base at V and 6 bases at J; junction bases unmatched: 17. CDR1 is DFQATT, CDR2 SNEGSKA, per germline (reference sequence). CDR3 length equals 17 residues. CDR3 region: CSARVARRDSLSDGYTF. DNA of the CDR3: TGCAGTGCTAGAGTCGCCCGGAGGGACAGCCTATCTGATGGCTACACCTTC.

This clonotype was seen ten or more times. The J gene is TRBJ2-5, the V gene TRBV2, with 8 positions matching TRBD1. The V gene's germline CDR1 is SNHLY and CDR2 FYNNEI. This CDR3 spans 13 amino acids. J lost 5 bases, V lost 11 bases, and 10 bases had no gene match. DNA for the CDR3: TGTGCCCTTTCAAGGACAGGGTTTGAGACCCAGTACTTC. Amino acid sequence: CALSRTGFETQYF.

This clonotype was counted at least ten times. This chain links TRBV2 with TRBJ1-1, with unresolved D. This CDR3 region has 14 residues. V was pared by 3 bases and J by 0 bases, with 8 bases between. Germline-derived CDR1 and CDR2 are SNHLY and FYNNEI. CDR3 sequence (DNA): TGTGCCAGCAGTGACAACTATATGAACACTGAAGCTTTCTTT. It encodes CASSDNYMNTEAFF.

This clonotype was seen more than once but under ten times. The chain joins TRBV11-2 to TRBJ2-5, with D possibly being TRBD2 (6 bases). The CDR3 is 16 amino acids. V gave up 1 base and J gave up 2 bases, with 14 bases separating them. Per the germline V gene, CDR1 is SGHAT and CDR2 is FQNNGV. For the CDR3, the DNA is TGTGCCAGCAGCTTAGTGGGCGGGGCAGAACAAGAGACCCAGTACTTC. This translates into CASSLVGGAEQETQYF.

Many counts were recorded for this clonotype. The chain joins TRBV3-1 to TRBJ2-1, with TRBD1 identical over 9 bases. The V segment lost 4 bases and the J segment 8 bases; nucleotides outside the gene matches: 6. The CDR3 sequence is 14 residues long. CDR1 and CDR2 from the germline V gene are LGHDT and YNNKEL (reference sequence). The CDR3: CASSPGQGFDEQFF. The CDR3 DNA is TGTGCCAGCAGCCCGGGACAGGGATTCGATGAGCAGTTCTTC.

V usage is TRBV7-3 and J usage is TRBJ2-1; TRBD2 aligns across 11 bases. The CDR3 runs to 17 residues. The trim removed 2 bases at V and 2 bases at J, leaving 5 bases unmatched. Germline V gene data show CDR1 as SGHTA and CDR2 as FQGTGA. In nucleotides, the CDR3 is TGTGCCAGCAGCTTATTAGGGGGACTAGCGGCCTACAATGAGCAGTTCTTC. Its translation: CASSLLGGLAAYNEQFF.

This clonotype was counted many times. This CDR3 is CASSPWGVSTEAFF. The CDR3 region has the DNA TGTGCCAGCTCACCATGGGGGGTCAGCACTGAAGCTTTCTTT. This rearrangement joins TRBV18 to TRBJ1-1; TRBD1 might be the D (5 bases). V gave up 2 bases and J gave up 4 bases, with 11 bases separating them. Germline lookup yields CDR1 KGHSH and CDR2 LQKENI. This CDR3 region has 14 residues.

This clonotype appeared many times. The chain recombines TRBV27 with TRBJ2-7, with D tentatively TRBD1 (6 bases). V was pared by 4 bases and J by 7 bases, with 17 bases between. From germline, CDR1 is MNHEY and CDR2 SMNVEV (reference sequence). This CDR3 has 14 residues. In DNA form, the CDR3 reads TGTGCCAGCAGTTCCAGACAGGACCCTCGGGAGCAGTACTTC. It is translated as CASSSRQDPREQYF.

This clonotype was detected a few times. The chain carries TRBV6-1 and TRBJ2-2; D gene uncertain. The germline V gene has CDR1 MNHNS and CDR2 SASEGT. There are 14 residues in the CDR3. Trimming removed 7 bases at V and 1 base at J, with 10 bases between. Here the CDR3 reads CASIGTENTGELFF. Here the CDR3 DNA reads TGTGCCAGCATTGGTACGGAGAACACCGGGGAGCTGTTTTTT.

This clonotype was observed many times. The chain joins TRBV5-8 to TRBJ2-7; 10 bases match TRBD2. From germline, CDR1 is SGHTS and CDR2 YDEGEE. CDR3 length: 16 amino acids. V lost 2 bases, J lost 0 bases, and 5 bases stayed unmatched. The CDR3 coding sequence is TGTGCCAGCAGCTTTCGGCTAGCGGGGGCCTCCTACGAGCAGTACTTC. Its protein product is CASSFRLAGASYEQYF.

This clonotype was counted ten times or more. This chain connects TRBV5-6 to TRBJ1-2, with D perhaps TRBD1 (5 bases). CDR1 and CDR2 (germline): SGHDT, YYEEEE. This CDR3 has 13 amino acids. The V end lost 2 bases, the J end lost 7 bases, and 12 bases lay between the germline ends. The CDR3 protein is CASSFAGGAGYTF. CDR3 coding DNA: TGTGCCAGCAGCTTTGCAGGAGGGGCTGGCTACACCTTC.

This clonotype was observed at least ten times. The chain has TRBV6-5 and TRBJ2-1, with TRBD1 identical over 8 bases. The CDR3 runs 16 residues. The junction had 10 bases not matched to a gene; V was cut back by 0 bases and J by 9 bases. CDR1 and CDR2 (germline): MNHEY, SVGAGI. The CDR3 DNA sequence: TGTGCCAGCAGTTACTCCCGGACAGGGAGATCCGGTGAGCAGTTCTTC. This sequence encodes CASSYSRTGRSGEQFF.